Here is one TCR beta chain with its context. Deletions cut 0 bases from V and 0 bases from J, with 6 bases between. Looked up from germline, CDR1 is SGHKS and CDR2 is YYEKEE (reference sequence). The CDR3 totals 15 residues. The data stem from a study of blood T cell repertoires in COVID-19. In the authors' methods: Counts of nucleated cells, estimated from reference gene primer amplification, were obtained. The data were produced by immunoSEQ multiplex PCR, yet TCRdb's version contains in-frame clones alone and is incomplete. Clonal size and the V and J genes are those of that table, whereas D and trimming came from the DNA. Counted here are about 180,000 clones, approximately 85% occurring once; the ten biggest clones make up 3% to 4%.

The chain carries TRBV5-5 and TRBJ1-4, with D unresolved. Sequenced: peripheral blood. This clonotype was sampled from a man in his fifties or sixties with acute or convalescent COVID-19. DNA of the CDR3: TGTGCCAGCAGCTTGGCCCCCGCAACTAATGAAAAACTGTTTTTT. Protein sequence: CASSLAPATNEKLFF.